These 21 T cell receptor beta chains were sequenced from one sample in a study of blood T cell repertoires in COVID-19. TCRdb's table, derived via immunoSEQ multiplex PCR, lists solely in-frame clones and lacks some. The data contain a few hundred thousand clones, 90% of them seen just once; the ten biggest clones take up under 2.5%. Sequencing was performed on peripheral blood. The receptors were gathered from a woman aged 55-70 years with COVID-19, enrolled during active disease.

This chain uses TRBV5-1 with TRBJ1-1; 7 bases fit TRBD1. The CDR3 extends over 15 amino acids. Germline V gene sequence: CDR1 SGHRS, CDR2 YFSETQ. The trim removed 0 bases at V and 5 bases at J, leaving 7 bases unmatched. In DNA form, the CDR3 reads TGCGCCAGCAGCTTGGGACCTACAGGGGAAACTGAAGCTTTCTTT. Protein product: CASSLGPTGETEAFF.

The chain carries TRBV7-2 and TRBJ1-1, with D perhaps TRBD1 (6 bases). V was clipped by 2 bases and J by 2 bases, with 9 bases between them. The germline V gene encodes CDR1 SGHTA and CDR2 FQGNSA. The length of the CDR3 is 14 residues. The CDR3 is CASSLNRVNTEAFF. CDR3 DNA sequence: TGTGCCAGCAGCTTAAACAGGGTTAACACTGAAGCTTTCTTT.

This chain joins TRBV5-8 and TRBJ2-7, with 8 positions matching TRBD2. Germline trimming cut 2 bases from V and 3 bases from J; bases unmatched to any gene: 13. The CDR3 sequence is 17 residues long. CDR1 and CDR2 from the germline V gene are SGHTS and YDEGEE. The CDR3 reads CASSFFGLAGGLYEQYF. In DNA form, the CDR3 reads TGTGCCAGCAGCTTCTTTGGCCTCGCGGGGGGTCTCTACGAGCAGTACTTC.

The CDR3 sequence is CASSRDQGFSEKLFF. The CDR3 DNA sequence: TGTGCCAGCAGCCGGGATCAGGGGTTTAGTGAAAAACTGTTTTTT. The chain carries TRBV4-2 and TRBJ1-4; the D gene is possibly TRBD1 (6 bases). There are 15 residues in the CDR3. The germline gives CDR1 LGHNA, CDR2 YNFKEQ. Trimming shortened V by 4 bases and J by 7 bases, and 16 bases separated the two germline ends.

The chain combines TRBV5-4 with TRBJ2-2, with D possibly being TRBD2 (6 bases). Trimming cost V 4 bases and J 6 bases, with 16 bases left between them. Germline values: CDR1 SGHNT, CDR2 YYREEE (reference sequence). CDR3 length: 15 residues. The DNA for the CDR3 is TGTGCCAGCAGCGGGGACTGGAGAGGCTCCGGGGAGCTGTTTTTT. Protein product: CASSGDWRGSGELFF.

The chain links TRBV9 to TRBJ2-2; D gene uncertain. CDR3 size: 16 residues. V was pared by 4 bases and J by 2 bases, with 15 bases between. Germline CDR1 and CDR2: SGDLS and YYNGEE. CDR3: CASSPMQLLNTGELFF. The CDR3 region has the DNA TGTGCCAGCAGCCCCATGCAACTCCTAAACACCGGGGAGCTGTTTTTT.

This clone was counted only a few times. The rearrangement joins TRBV19 to TRBJ1-3; 7 positions agree with TRBD1. With 1 base clipped from V and 4 bases from J, the junction kept 4 bases outside the gene matches. This CDR3 contains 15 residues. Germline CDR1 is LNHDA and CDR2 is SQIVND (reference sequence). In nucleotides, the CDR3 is TGTGCCAGTAGTATAGCGACAGGGAGCGGAAACACCATATATTTT. This sequence encodes CASSIATGSGNTIYF.

The chain employs TRBV9 and TRBJ1-4; 7 bases are a match to TRBD1. The CDR3 covers 14 residues. V was clipped by 3 bases and J by 11 bases; unmatched bases: 10. From germline, CDR1 is SGDLS and CDR2 YYNGEE. CDR3 protein: CASSDSSQGDKLFF. The CDR3 nucleotides are TGTGCCAGCAGCGACTCCTCGCAGGGGGACAAACTGTTTTTT.

The chain links TRBV4-3 to TRBJ2-7; weak D call: TRBD1 (6 bases). V shed 0 bases and J shed 7 bases, with 22 bases lying between them. This CDR3 is 17 amino acids long. CDR1 is LGHNA, CDR2 YSLEER, per germline. CDR3 bases: TGCGCCAGCAGCCAAGAAATTGAGACAGGTCTATTCTGGGAGCAGTACTTC. Its protein product is CASSQEIETGLFWEQYF.

The chain carries TRBV9 and TRBJ2-3; 7 bases are shared with TRBD2. Trimming cost V 4 bases and J 1 base; bases outside gene matches: 6. The CDR3 is made up of 15 amino acids. The germline gives CDR1 SGDLS, CDR2 YYNGEE. The CDR3, as DNA: TGTGCCAGCAGCCCCAAGGGACTACGCACAGATACGCAGTATTTT. This codes for CASSPKGLRTDTQYF.

The gene calls are TRBV7-2 and TRBJ1-1, with D unresolved. V lost 4 bases and J lost 1, with 7 bases in between. Per the germline V gene, CDR1 is SGHTA and CDR2 is FQGNSA. The CDR3 runs to 13 residues. The CDR3 bases are TGTGCCAGCAGCTCTCCTTGGAACACTGAAGCTTTCTTT. It codes for CASSSPWNTEAFF.

CDR3 coding DNA: TGTGCCAGCAGCCAAGCGGGGGGGGCGGGCCGCTCCTACAATGAGCAGTTCTTC. Its protein product is CASSQAGGAGRSYNEQFF. The V gene is TRBV4-2, the J gene TRBJ2-1; 8 bases line up with TRBD2. Germline trimming cut 1 base from V and 0 bases from J; bases unmatched to any gene: 8. Germline V gives CDR1 LGHNA, CDR2 YNFKEQ. The CDR3 is 18 amino acids.

V usage is TRBV5-1 and J usage is TRBJ2-5; 11 bases match TRBD2. This CDR3 contains 15 residues. Per the germline V gene, CDR1 is SGHRS and CDR2 is YFSETQ. With 5 bases clipped from V and 7 bases from J, the junction kept 10 bases outside the gene matches. In DNA, the CDR3 is TGCGCCAGCAGTTCCGCTAGCGGGGGGTTTTCGACCCAGTACTTC. Its protein product is CASSSASGGFSTQYF. The whole variable domain, filled in from reference TRBV5-1 and TRBJ2-5, reads KAGVTQTPRYLIKTRGQQVTLSCSPISGHRSVSWYQQTPGQGLQFLFEYFSETQRNKGNFPGRFSGRQFSNSRSEMNVSTLELGDSALYLCASSSASGGFSTQYFGPGTRLLVL.

The CDR3 reads CASRPGTGSFGYTF. The CDR3 DNA reads as TGTGCCAGCAGGCCCGGGACAGGGTCGTTTGGCTACACCTTC. The rearrangement joins TRBV7-2 to TRBJ1-2; 9 bases match TRBD1. J gave up 7 bases and V 6 bases, and 9 bases lay outside the gene matches. This CDR3 region has 14 residues. The germline CDR1 and CDR2 sequences are SGHTA and FQGNSA.

This rearrangement joins TRBV19 to TRBJ1-4; D gene unclear. This CDR3 region has 14 residues. The V gene's germline CDR1 is LNHDA and CDR2 SQIVND (reference sequence). Trimming left V 5 bases short and J 8 bases short, with 15 bases between. The CDR3 reads CASSVREAGEKLFF. The CDR3 nucleotides are TGTGCCAGTAGTGTCCGGGAGGCAGGAGAAAAACTGTTTTTT.

This chain links TRBV19 with TRBJ2-1; no clear D. CDR3 length: 13 residues. Germline V gene data show CDR1 as LNHDA and CDR2 as SQIVND (reference sequence). V gave up 6 bases and J gave up 5 bases, with 11 bases separating them. CDR3 protein: CASSPQVDNEQFF. In nucleotides, the CDR3 is TGTGCCAGTAGCCCCCAGGTGGACAATGAGCAGTTCTTC.

This chain uses TRBV5-1 with TRBJ1-1, with D perhaps matching TRBD1 (5 bases). Trimming stripped 0 bases from V and 6 bases from J, with 9 bases between. Germline lookup yields CDR1 SGHRS and CDR2 YFSETQ. There are 13 residues in the CDR3. The CDR3, as DNA: TGCGCCAGCAGCTTGGCGGGGGAATCTGAAGCTTTCTTT. Its protein product is CASSLAGESEAFF.

The chain has TRBV2 and TRBJ1-3; 8 bases agree with TRBD1. Germline values: CDR1 SNHLY, CDR2 FYNNEI. V trimming: 5 bases; J trimming: 2 bases; junction bases outside the gene matches: 8. This CDR3 spans 16 amino acids. DNA of the CDR3: TGTGCCAGCAGTCTTGGACAGGGTTCGACTGGAAACACCATATATTTT. This encodes CASSLGQGSTGNTIYF.

V and J are TRBV7-9 and TRBJ1-4; 10 bases agree with TRBD1. Germline V lookup: CDR1 SEHNR, CDR2 FQNEAQ (reference sequence). This CDR3 has 15 amino acids. Trimming at V came to 5 bases and at J to 1 base, leaving 1 base not matched to a gene. The CDR3: CASSGQGGTNEKLFF. DNA of the CDR3: TGTGCCAGCAGCGGACAGGGGGGAACTAATGAAAAACTGTTTTTT.

This chain connects TRBV5-4 to TRBJ1-1; D uncertain. Germline values: CDR1 SGHNT, CDR2 YYREEE (reference sequence). The CDR3 consists of 13 residues. Trimming left V 3 bases short and J 8 bases short, with 14 bases between. CDR3 loop: CASSSPLAQEAFF. DNA for the CDR3: TGTGCCAGCAGCTCCCCTTTGGCCCAGGAAGCTTTCTTT.

V and J are TRBV14 and TRBJ1-1; tentatively, D is TRBD1 (6 bases). Trimming cost V 5 bases and J 0 bases, with 22 bases left between them. From germline, CDR1 is SGHDN and CDR2 FVKESK. The CDR3 sequence is 18 residues long. The CDR3, as DNA: TGTGCCAGCAGCGGAACCCCCGGGACAACTCTTATGAACACTGAAGCTTTCTTT. This encodes CASSGTPGTTLMNTEAFF.